Listed below are T cell receptor beta chains from one sample, sequenced in a study of blood T cell repertoires in COVID-19. Produced via immunoSEQ multiplex PCR; TCRdb's table is partial and in-frame only. Of some 83,000 clones listed, over 75% are singletons. Sample: peripheral blood. All receptors come from a man in his fifties with acute or convalescent COVID-19. Both conserved end residues are part of each CDR3. A D gene is named only where the DNA matches it firmly. Size is stated for part of the rows, as once, few or many counts, or as a class when the clone is expanded.

j_call	clone_size	d_call	v_call	cdr3_nt	cdr3_aa
TRBJ2-1	-	-	TRBV21-1	TGTGCCAGCAGCAGCCGGACTAGCGGGAGGCCATACAATGAGCAGTTCTTC	CASSSRTSGRPYNEQFF
TRBJ1-2	-	-	TRBV10-3	TGTGCCATCACCCGGGGGGGCCCAGACTATGGCTACACCTTC	CAITRGGPDYGYTF
TRBJ2-3	-	TRBD2	TRBV5-1	TGCGCCAGCAGCTTTACTAGCGGGAAAGGCACAGATACGCAGTATTTT	CASSFTSGKGTDTQYF
TRBJ2-1	-	-	TRBV2	TGTGCCAGCAGACTCGTCCTAGGGGAGTTCTTC	CASRLVLGEFF
TRBJ2-5	few	TRBD2	TRBV7-7	TGTGCCAGCAGCCGCCTCCTGCAATCACCCCTCCGACTAGCGGCGTACCAAGAGACCCAGTACTTC	CASSRLLQSPLRLAAYQETQYF
TRBJ2-3	once	TRBD2	TRBV29-1	TGCAGCGTCCCTATGGGAGCGGGAGGCTACACAGATACGCAGTATTTT	CSVPMGAGGYTDTQYF
TRBJ2-5	-	TRBD1	TRBV6-2/TRBV6-3	TGTGCCAGCAGTGTCACAGGGGGCGAAGAGACCCAGTACTTC	CASSVTGGEETQYF
TRBJ1-6	-	TRBD1	TRBV6-2/TRBV6-3	TGTGCCAGCAGTTACCGGGACAGGGTTTCACCCCTCCACTTT	CASSYRDRVSPLHF
TRBJ2-2	-	TRBD1	TRBV2	TGTGCCAGCAGTGAACAGGGGGCAAACACCGGGGAGCTGTTTTTT	CASSEQGANTGELFF
TRBJ2-7	-	TRBD2	TRBV10-1	TGCGCCAGCAGTCCGGGACTAGAAGAAATTTTTGGACGCGAGCAGTACTTC	CASSPGLEEIFGREQYF
TRBJ2-1	-	TRBD2	TRBV19	TGTGCCACCCGGGGAGGGATACAGTACAATGAGCAGTTCTTC	CATRGGIQYNEQFF
TRBJ1-6	-	-	TRBV2	TGTGCCAGCAGTGAAACCCGGGAGCAGACCTCACCCCTCCACTTT	CASSETREQTSPLHF
TRBJ1-2	-	TRBD1	TRBV11-2	TGTGCCAGCAGCTTAGTTCCAGGGGGAAACTATGGCTACACCTTC	CASSLVPGGNYGYTF
TRBJ1-5	-	-	TRBV7-2	TGTGCCAGCAGCAAACAAGGACAGATTAATCAGCCCCAGCATTTT	CASSKQGQINQPQHF
TRBJ1-4	-	-	TRBV5-8	TGTGCCAGCAGCTTACGTCAGGGGTCGAATGAAAAACTGTTTTTT	CASSLRQGSNEKLFF
TRBJ1-2	few	-	TRBV28	TGTGCCAGCACCCGACCCGGGGGGTATGGCTACACCTTC	CASTRPGGYGYTF
TRBJ1-1	-	-	TRBV6-5	TGTGCCACAGAACGGGGGGTTGAAGCTTTCTTT	CATERGVEAFF
TRBJ2-1	-	TRBD2	TRBV3-1/TRBV3-2	TGTGCCAGCAGCCATACTAGCGGCTACAATGAGCAGTTCTTC	CASSHTSGYNEQFF
TRBJ1-2	-	TRBD1	TRBV5-6	TGTGCCAGCAGCAAACGACAGGGGTACTATGGCTACACCTTC	CASSKRQGYYGYTF
TRBJ2-7	-	TRBD1	TRBV7-9	TGTGCCAGCAGTCGACCAGGGGGCGGATACGAGCAGTACTTC	CASSRPGGGYEQYF
TRBJ1-4	-	TRBD1	TRBV15	TGTGCCACCAGCAGAGTGTGGGGACAGGGTTTGGCTAATGAAAAACTGTTTTTT	CATSRVWGQGLANEKLFF
TRBJ1-6	-	TRBD1	TRBV18	TGTGCCAGCTCACAGGCCCGGGACAGTAATTCACCCCTCCACTTT	CASSQARDSNSPLHF
TRBJ2-3	few	TRBD1	TRBV27	TGTGCCAGCAGTTTATCCGGGGGACAGGGGGTCGGCACAGATACGCAGTATTTT	CASSLSGGQGVGTDTQYF
TRBJ2-3	few	TRBD1	TRBV11-3	TGTGCCAGCAGCTTGACAGGGAACACAGATACGCAGTATTTT	CASSLTGNTDTQYF
TRBJ1-3	-	-	TRBV19	TGTGCCAGTAGTGTCGGGGGAGGAAACACCATATATTTT	CASSVGGGNTIYF
TRBJ2-7	-	TRBD2	TRBV18	TGTGCCAGCTCGCTGACTAGCGGGAAGGGCGAGCAGTACTTC	CASSLTSGKGEQYF
TRBJ2-1	-	-	TRBV27	TGTGCCAGCAGTCCACCTACGCGCCTCGATGAGCAGTTCTTC	CASSPPTRLDEQFF
TRBJ1-5	-	-	TRBV3-1/TRBV3-2	TGTGCCAGCAGCCCAGCAACTGGGGAGAATCAGCCCCAGCATTTT	CASSPATGENQPQHF
TRBJ2-1	few	-	TRBV19	TGTGCCAGTAGTATAGAAGGGAGCTCCTACAATGAGCAGTTCTTC	CASSIEGSSYNEQFF
TRBJ1-5	-	-	TRBV7-2	TGTGCCAGCAGCTTAGCGGGACTCGTCAGAAGGAATCAGCCCCAGCATTTT	CASSLAGLVRRNQPQHF
TRBJ2-4	-	-	TRBV19	TGTGCCAGTAGTATTGCGGCAGGGGAAAACATTCAGTACTTC	CASSIAAGENIQYF
TRBJ1-1	-	TRBD1	TRBV2	TGTGCCAGCAGGGTACAGGGGATGAACACTGAAGCTTTCTTT	CASRVQGMNTEAFF
TRBJ1-6	few	-	TRBV11-2	TGTGCCAGCAGCTTTGCGTCTCAGGGAAATTCACCCCTCCACTTT	CASSFASQGNSPLHF
TRBJ1-3	few	TRBD1	TRBV30	TGTGCCTGGAGCCGGACAGGGAAGGTTGTTGGAAACACCATATATTTT	CAWSRTGKVVGNTIYF
TRBJ1-3	-	-	TRBV7-8	TGTGCCAGCAGCCGGTGGCCTGGAAACACCATATATTTT	CASSRWPGNTIYF
TRBJ2-7	-	TRBD2	TRBV5-4	TGTGCCAGCAGCTTGGAGCGGGAGGGCTTCCACGAGCAGTACTTC	CASSLEREGFHEQYF
TRBJ2-7	-	-	TRBV5-4	TGTGCCAGCAGTTCGGACCCACGGGGGAACGAGCAGTACTTC	CASSSDPRGNEQYF
TRBJ1-2	-	-	TRBV19	TGTGCCACCCTAACTCGGACAGCCCCCTCTTCCTATGGCTACACCTTC	CATLTRTAPSSYGYTF
TRBJ2-6	-	TRBD1	TRBV5-1	TGCGCCAGCAGCTGGGGACAGGCCGTCTCTGGGGCCAACGTCCTGACTTTC	CASSWGQAVSGANVLTF
TRBJ1-1	-	-	TRBV9	TGTGCCAGCAGCACAGGGAACATGAACACTGAAGCTTTCTTT	CASSTGNMNTEAFF
TRBJ2-2	-	-	TRBV4-3	TGCGCCAGCAAGAGGACAGACAACACCGGGGAGCTGTTTTTT	CASKRTDNTGELFF
TRBJ2-7	-	-	TRBV19	TGTGCCAGCACCAGGTCGACAGGAGGCTCCTACGAGCAGTACTTC	CASTRSTGGSYEQYF
TRBJ1-2	few	-	TRBV7-3	TGTGCCAGCAGCTTAACCCCCCGCGTGGGGCAGGATGGCTACACCTTC	CASSLTPRVGQDGYTF
TRBJ1-6	-	-	TRBV4-2	TGTGCCAGCAGCCAAGATGGGAGGAATCTCGGTGCATCACCCCTCCACTTT	CASSQDGRNLGASPLHF
TRBJ2-3	once	-	TRBV6-5	TGTGCCAGCAGTTACTTTCTGGAGAGCACAGATACGCAGTATTTT	CASSYFLESTDTQYF
TRBJ1-5	-	TRBD1	TRBV30	TGTGCCTGGAGTACAGGGGGCGGGCGCAATCAGCCCCAGCATTTT	CAWSTGGGRNQPQHF
TRBJ1-3	-	TRBD1	TRBV9	TGTGCCAGCAGCAGAGACGCAGGGGGCTATGGAAACACCATATATTTT	CASSRDAGGYGNTIYF
TRBJ2-5	-	TRBD2	TRBV4-1	TGCGCCAGCAGCCGGGGGGGCCAAGAGACCCAGTACTTC	CASSRGGQETQYF
TRBJ2-3	once	TRBD1	TRBV7-6	TGTGCCAGCAGCCCCGGTCCAAGGGACAGGCGGGGAGATACGCAGTATTTT	CASSPGPRDRRGDTQYF
TRBJ1-1	-	-	TRBV7-9	TGTGCCAGCAGCTCATCGGGGGTGGGTGAAGCTTTCTTT	CASSSSGVGEAFF
TRBJ2-7	few	TRBD1	TRBV18	TGTGCCAGCTCATTAGGGGGCAGCTCCTACGAGCAGTACTTC	CASSLGGSSYEQYF
TRBJ2-3	-	TRBD2	TRBV11-2	TGTGCCAGCAGCTTAACTCATGGACTAGCGGAAAGCACAGATACGCAGTATTTT	CASSLTHGLAESTDTQYF
TRBJ1-3	-	-	TRBV10-3	TGTGCCATCAGCCCAAGGACGGGACTAGCTGGAAACACCATATATTTT	CAISPRTGLAGNTIYF
TRBJ2-3	-	-	TRBV5-6	TGTGCCAGCAGCTTGGCCGAGGTCGGCACAGATACGCAGTATTTT	CASSLAEVGTDTQYF
TRBJ2-7	-	TRBD2	TRBV5-4	TGTGCCAGCAGCCAACCCGGACTAGCGGGAGCCTACGAGCAGTACTTC	CASSQPGLAGAYEQYF
TRBJ1-5	-	-	TRBV5-1	TGCGCCAGCAGTGAAGAGGAACATAGCAATCAGCCCCAGCATTTT	CASSEEEHSNQPQHF
TRBJ1-3	-	TRBD1	TRBV4-2	TGTGCCAGCAGCCAAGCGGCGGGACAGACCTCTGGAAACACCATATATTTT	CASSQAAGQTSGNTIYF